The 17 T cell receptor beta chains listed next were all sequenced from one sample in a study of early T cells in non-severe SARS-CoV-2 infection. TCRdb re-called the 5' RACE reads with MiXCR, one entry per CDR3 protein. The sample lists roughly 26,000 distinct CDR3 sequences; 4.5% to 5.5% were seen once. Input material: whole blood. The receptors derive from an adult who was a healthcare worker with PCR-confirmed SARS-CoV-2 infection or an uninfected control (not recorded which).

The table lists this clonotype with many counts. The CDR3 nucleotides are TGTGCCAGCAGCCAAATAAATCAGCCCCAGCATTTT. It yields the protein CASSQINQPQHF. The V gene is TRBV3-1, the J gene TRBJ1-5; no clear D gene. Per the germline V gene, CDR1 is LGHDT and CDR2 is YNNKEL (reference sequence). V lost 2 bases and J 4 bases, leaving 3 bases between the germline ends. The CDR3 length is 12 residues.

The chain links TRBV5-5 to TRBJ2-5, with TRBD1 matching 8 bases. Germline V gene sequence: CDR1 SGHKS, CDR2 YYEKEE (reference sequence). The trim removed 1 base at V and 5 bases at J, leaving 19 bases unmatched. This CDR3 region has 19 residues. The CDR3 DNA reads TGTGCCAGCAGCTTGCGGCCCCCCGGGACAGGTCGCGGAGAGGAGACCCAGTACTTC. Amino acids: CASSLRPPGTGRGEETQYF.

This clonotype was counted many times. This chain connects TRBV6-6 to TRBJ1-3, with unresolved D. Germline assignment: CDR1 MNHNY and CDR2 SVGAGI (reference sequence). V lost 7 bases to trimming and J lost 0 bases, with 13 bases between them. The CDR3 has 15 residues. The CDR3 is CASTMRGISGNTIYF. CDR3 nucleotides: TGTGCCAGCACCATGCGGGGAATCTCTGGAAACACCATATATTTT.

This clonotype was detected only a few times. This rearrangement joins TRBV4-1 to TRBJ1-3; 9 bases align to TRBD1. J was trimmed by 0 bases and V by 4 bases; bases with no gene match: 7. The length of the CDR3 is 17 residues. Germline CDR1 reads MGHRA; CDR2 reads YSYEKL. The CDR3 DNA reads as TGCGCCAGCAGCCTGCGACAGGGGGGAAGCTCTGGAAACACCATATATTTT. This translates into CASSLRQGGSSGNTIYF.

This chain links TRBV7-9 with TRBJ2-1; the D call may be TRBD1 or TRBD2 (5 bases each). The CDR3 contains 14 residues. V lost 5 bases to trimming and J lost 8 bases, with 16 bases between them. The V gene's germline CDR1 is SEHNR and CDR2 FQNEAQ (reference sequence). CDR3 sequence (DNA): TGTGCCAGCAGCCATAACGGGGCGGTCGATGAGCAGTTCTTC. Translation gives CASSHNGAVDEQFF.

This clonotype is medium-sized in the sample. CDR3 amino acids: CASSHIRGRDTQYF. Written as DNA, the CDR3 is TGTGCCAGCAGCCACATCAGGGGCCGGGATACGCAGTATTTT. The rearrangement links TRBV7-8 to TRBJ2-3; a possible D gene is TRBD1 (6 bases). The V gene's germline CDR1 is SGHVS and CDR2 FQNEAQ. The CDR3 contains 14 residues. Trimming pared 5 bases from V and 6 bases from J, leaving 15 bases between.

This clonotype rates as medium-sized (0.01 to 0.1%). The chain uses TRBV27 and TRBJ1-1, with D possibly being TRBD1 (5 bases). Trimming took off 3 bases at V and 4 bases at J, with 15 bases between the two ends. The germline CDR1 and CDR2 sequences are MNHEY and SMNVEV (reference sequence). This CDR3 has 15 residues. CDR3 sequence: CASSFQPGTRTEAFF. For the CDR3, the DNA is TGTGCCAGCAGTTTCCAACCCGGGACTCGCACTGAAGCTTTCTTT.

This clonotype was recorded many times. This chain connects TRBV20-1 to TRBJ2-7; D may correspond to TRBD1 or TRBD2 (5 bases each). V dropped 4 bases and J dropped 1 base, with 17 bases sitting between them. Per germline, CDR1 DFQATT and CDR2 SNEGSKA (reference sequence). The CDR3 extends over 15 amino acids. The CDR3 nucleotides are TGCAGTGCTAACCACCTGGGACGACAGTCCTACGAGCAGTACTTC. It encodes CSANHLGRQSYEQYF.

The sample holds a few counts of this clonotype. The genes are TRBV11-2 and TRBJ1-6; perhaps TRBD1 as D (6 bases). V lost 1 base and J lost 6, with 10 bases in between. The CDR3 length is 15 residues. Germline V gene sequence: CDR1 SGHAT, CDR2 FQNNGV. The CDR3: CASSLVAGANSPLHF. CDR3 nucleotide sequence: TGTGCCAGCAGCTTAGTGGCAGGGGCTAATTCACCCCTCCACTTT.

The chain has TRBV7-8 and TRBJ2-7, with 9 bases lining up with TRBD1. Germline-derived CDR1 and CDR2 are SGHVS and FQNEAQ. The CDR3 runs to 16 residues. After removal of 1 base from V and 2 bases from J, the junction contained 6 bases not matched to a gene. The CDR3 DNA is TGTGCCAGCAGCTTAGAGGCCGGGACAGGGACCTACGAGCAGTACTTC. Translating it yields CASSLEAGTGTYEQYF. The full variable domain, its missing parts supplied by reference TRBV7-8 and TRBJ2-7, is GAGVSQSPRYKVAKRGQDVALRCDPISGHVSLFWYQQALGQGPEFLTYFQNEAQLDKSGLPSDRFFAERPEGSVSTLKIQRTQQEDSAVYLCASSLEAGTGTYEQYFGPGTRLTVT.

CDR3 in DNA: TGCAGTGCTCCCGGGACAGGGGGTGTCTATGAGCAGTTCTTC. This translates into CSAPGTGGVYEQFF. The chain couples TRBV20-1 to TRBJ2-1; 11 nucleotides align to TRBD1. J lost 8 bases, V lost 5 bases, and 8 bases had no gene match. Germline lookup yields CDR1 DFQATT and CDR2 SNEGSKA (reference sequence). This CDR3 has 14 amino acids.

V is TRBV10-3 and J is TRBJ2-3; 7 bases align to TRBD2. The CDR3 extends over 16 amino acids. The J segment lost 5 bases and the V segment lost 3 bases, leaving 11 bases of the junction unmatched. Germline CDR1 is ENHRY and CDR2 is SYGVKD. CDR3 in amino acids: CAISDLTSPLGDTQYF. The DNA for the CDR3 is TGTGCCATCAGTGATTTGACTAGCCCTTTGGGAGATACGCAGTATTTT.

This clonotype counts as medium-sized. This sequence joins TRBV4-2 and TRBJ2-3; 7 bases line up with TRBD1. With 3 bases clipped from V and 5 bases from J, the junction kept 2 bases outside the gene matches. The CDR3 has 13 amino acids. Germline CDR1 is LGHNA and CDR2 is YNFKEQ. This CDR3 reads CASSQGQRDTQYF. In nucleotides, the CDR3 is TGTGCCAGCAGCCAGGGACAGAGAGATACGCAGTATTTT.

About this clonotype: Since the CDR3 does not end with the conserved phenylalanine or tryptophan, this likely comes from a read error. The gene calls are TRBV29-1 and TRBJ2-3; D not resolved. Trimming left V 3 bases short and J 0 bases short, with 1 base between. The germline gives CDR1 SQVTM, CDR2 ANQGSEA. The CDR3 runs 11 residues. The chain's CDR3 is CSVDSTDTQYS. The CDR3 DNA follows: TGCAGCGTTGACAGCACAGATACGCAGTATTCT.

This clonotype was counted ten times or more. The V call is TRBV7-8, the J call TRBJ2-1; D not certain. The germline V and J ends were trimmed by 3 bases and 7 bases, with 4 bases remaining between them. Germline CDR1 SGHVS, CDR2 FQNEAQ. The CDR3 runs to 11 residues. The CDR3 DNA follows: TGTGCCAGCAGCTTTTCTAATGAGCAGTTCTTC. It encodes CASSFSNEQFF.

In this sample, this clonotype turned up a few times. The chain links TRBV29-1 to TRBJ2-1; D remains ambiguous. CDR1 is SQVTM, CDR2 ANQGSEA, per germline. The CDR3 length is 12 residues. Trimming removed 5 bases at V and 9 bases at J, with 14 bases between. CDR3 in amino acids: CSVKPIVGEQFF. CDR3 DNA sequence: TGCAGCGTTAAGCCCATTGTGGGTGAGCAGTTCTTC.

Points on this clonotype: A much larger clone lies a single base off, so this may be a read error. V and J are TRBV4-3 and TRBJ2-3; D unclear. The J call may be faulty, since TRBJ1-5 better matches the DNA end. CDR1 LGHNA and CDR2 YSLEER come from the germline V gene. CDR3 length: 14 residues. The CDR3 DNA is TGCGCCAGCAGCAACGAGGCTAGCACAGATACGCAGCATTTT. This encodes CASSNEASTDTQHF.